This T cell receptor beta chain was sequenced in a study of shared clonotypes between healthy human individuals. Profiling relied on immunoSEQ multiplex PCR, and the TCRdb table lists in-frame clones only, not all of them. The data contain 530,000 or so clones, about 75% of them singletons. The CDR3 extends over 15 amino acids. Germline CDR1 and CDR2: MDHEN and SYDVKM. The V and J ends lost 6 bases and 5 bases, in that order; junction bases with no gene match: 6. The sequenced sample consisted of PBMCs. This chain uses TRBV28 with TRBJ1-6, with 8 bases that match TRBD1. The TCR originated in a woman aged 40 to 55 in good health. Some clones in this sample may be carry-over from other donors' samples. The DNA for the CDR3 is TGTGCCAGCAGCCCTTCGGACAGGGATAATTCACCCCTCCACTTT. Its translation: CASSPSDRDNSPLHF.